Sequencing of this T cell receptor beta chain was carried out in a study of blood T cell repertoires in COVID-19. Study-level information: The United States, Italy and Spain supplied acute and convalescent COVID-19 samples.

Followed over time, Seattle patients had been enrolled while infection was active. The authors' processing: Reference gene primer amplification in the assay estimated nucleated cell counts. Generated by immunoSEQ multiplex PCR, the TCRdb table keeps only in-frame clones and is missing some. V and J calls and clone size are given by that table; D and trimming were obtained from the DNA. The sample yields hundreds of thousands of clones, 85% seen once. CDR1 MGHRA and CDR2 YSYEKL come from the germline V gene. The ends lost 0 bases at V and 4 bases at J; junction bases unmatched: 8. The CDR3 runs 17 residues.

Sequenced material: peripheral blood. The origin of this receptor is a man aged 45 to 65 with COVID-19, enrolled during active disease. V is TRBV4-1 and J is TRBJ2-1; 8 bases align to TRBD1. This CDR3 is CASSQDPGQGVYNEQFF. CDR3 in DNA: TGCGCCAGCAGCCAAGACCCTGGACAGGGTGTTTACAATGAGCAGTTCTTC.